One and the same sample provided the 18 T cell receptor beta chains below, sequenced in a study of blood T cell repertoires in COVID-19. Using immunoSEQ multiplex PCR, the repertoire was profiled, and TCRdb retains in-frame clones only, with some absent. The sample lists roughly 130,000 clones; roughly 80% were seen once. Sequenced material: peripheral blood. These receptors all stem from a woman aged 60-75 years with acute or convalescent COVID-19.

V usage is TRBV10-3 and J usage is TRBJ2-5; D perhaps matches TRBD1 (5 bases). The germline gives CDR1 ENHRY, CDR2 SYGVKD. The germline V and J ends were trimmed by 5 bases and 1 base, with 11 bases remaining between them. The CDR3 extends over 14 amino acids. The CDR3 coding sequence is TGTGCCATCAGTCCAGCAGGGCCCCAAGAGACCCAGTACTTC. As protein: CAISPAGPQETQYF.

The chain combines TRBV5-1 with TRBJ2-7; 9 nucleotides line up with TRBD1. Per germline, CDR1 SGHRS and CDR2 YFSETQ. V gave up 5 bases and J gave up 6 bases; unmatched junction bases: 6. CDR3 length: 13 residues. CDR3 sequence: CASRYGTGFEQYF. For the CDR3, the DNA is TGCGCCAGCAGATACGGGACAGGGTTCGAGCAGTACTTC.

This chain links TRBV5-6 with TRBJ2-7; 7 nucleotides match TRBD1. The V gene end was trimmed by 3 bases and the J gene end by 2 bases; junction bases not matched to a gene: 8. There are 15 residues in the CDR3. The germline V gene has CDR1 SGHDT and CDR2 YYEEEE. CDR3: CASSSQQGFAYEQYF. CDR3 DNA sequence: TGTGCCAGCAGCTCCCAACAGGGGTTCGCCTACGAGCAGTACTTC.

The chain is built from TRBV13 and TRBJ2-3; 10 nucleotides match TRBD2. The CDR3 has 20 residues. Germline lookup yields CDR1 PRHDT and CDR2 FYEKMQ (reference sequence). V trimming: 4 bases; J trimming: 1 base; junction bases outside the gene matches: 17. The CDR3 DNA sequence: TGTGCCAGCAGCTCCTTATCTATGGTAGCGGGGGGCGAGGGCACAGATACGCAGTATTTT. As protein: CASSSLSMVAGGEGTDTQYF.

The chain links TRBV27 to TRBJ2-7; D not resolved. CDR1 is MNHEY, CDR2 SMNVEV, per germline (reference sequence). The CDR3 is 13 amino acids. Trimming took 4 bases from V and 2 from J, leaving 9 bases between them. The DNA for the CDR3 is TGTGCCAGCAGTTCTCGACTGACCTACGAGCAGTACTTC. As protein: CASSSRLTYEQYF.

The rearrangement joins TRBV12-3 or TRBV12-4 to TRBJ2-5; possible D gene TRBD1, 5 bases. There are 13 residues in the CDR3. Trimming removed 6 bases from V and 1 base from J, with 9 bases in between. This chain's CDR3 is CASRLDSQETQYF. CDR3 in DNA: TGTGCCAGCAGACTCGACAGCCAAGAGACCCAGTACTTC.

The chain employs TRBV18 and TRBJ1-1; D remains unclear. The CDR3 runs 14 residues. Germline values: CDR1 KGHSH, CDR2 LQKENI. Trimming cost V 2 bases and J 3 bases, with 10 bases left between them. Here the CDR3 DNA reads TGTGCCAGCTCACCATTAGATCGGGACACTGAAGCTTTCTTT. This encodes CASSPLDRDTEAFF.

V and J are TRBV5-1 and TRBJ1-1, with 10 nucleotides matching TRBD1. Losses at the gene ends were 3 bases for V and 0 bases for J; bases not matched to a gene: 8. Looked up from germline, CDR1 is SGHRS and CDR2 is YFSETQ. The CDR3 length is 17 residues. CDR3 DNA sequence: TGCGCCAGCAGCTGGCCCCGGGGACAGGGGATGAACACTGAAGCTTTCTTT. Its translation: CASSWPRGQGMNTEAFF.

The chain links TRBV27 to TRBJ2-7, with D perhaps matching TRBD1 (6 bases). The CDR3 spans 16 residues. Looked up from germline, CDR1 is MNHEY and CDR2 is SMNVEV (reference sequence). Trimming shortened V by 4 bases and J by 5 bases, and 21 bases separated the two germline ends. The CDR3, as DNA: TGTGCCAGCAGTTCGTCACAGGGAATATCCTTCCACGAGCAGTACTTC. It codes for CASSSSQGISFHEQYF.

The chain couples TRBV6-5 to TRBJ1-1, with 7 nucleotides matching TRBD1. This CDR3 spans 13 amino acids. Germline V gives CDR1 MNHEY, CDR2 SVGAGI. The trim removed 6 bases at V and 10 bases at J, leaving 11 bases unmatched. CDR3 loop: CASSEGQLRRAFF. The CDR3 region has the DNA TGTGCCAGCAGCGAGGGACAGCTTAGGAGAGCTTTCTTT.

This clone was counted once. The CDR3 loop is CASSYSFATNEKLFF. CDR3 sequence (DNA): TGTGCCAGCAGTTACTCGTTCGCTACCAATGAAAAACTGTTTTTT. The V call is TRBV6-5, the J call TRBJ1-4; D remains unclear. The CDR3 has 15 amino acids. Trimming took off 0 bases at V and 5 bases at J, with 10 bases between the two ends. Germline values: CDR1 MNHEY, CDR2 SVGAGI.

This chain links TRBV7-8 with TRBJ1-5, with D uncertain. The CDR3 contains 17 residues. Germline loops: CDR1 SGHVS, CDR2 FQNEAQ. With 5 bases removed from V and 0 bases from J, the gap between germline ends came to 17 bases. Here the CDR3 reads CASSLAGRGYSNQPQHF. The CDR3 DNA reads as TGTGCCAGCAGCCTTGCGGGTCGTGGGTATAGCAATCAGCCCCAGCATTTT.

In DNA, the CDR3 is TGTGCCAGCAGCTCGGTGATAAACAATGAGCAGTTCTTC. Protein sequence: CASSSVINNEQFF. The V gene is TRBV7-3, the J gene TRBJ2-1, with D uncertain. Trimming pared 4 bases from V and 5 bases from J, leaving 9 bases between. This CDR3 is built from 13 residues. Germline lookup yields CDR1 SGHTA and CDR2 FQGTGA.

The chain carries TRBV10-1 and TRBJ2-7; the match to TRBD1 covers 8 bases. The CDR3 spans 13 residues. Germline trimming cut 5 bases from V and 3 bases from J; bases unmatched to any gene: 3. Looked up from germline, CDR1 is WNHNN and CDR2 is SYGVQD (reference sequence). The CDR3 nucleotides are TGCGCCAGCAGTATGGACAGGGTCTACGAGCAGTACTTC. The encoded protein is CASSMDRVYEQYF.

The CDR3 sequence is CASSIFGQVDGELFF. The CDR3 DNA follows: TGTGCCAGTAGTATCTTCGGACAGGTTGATGGGGAGCTGTTTTTT. The gene calls are TRBV19 and TRBJ2-2; TRBD1 aligns across 7 bases. V shed 3 bases, J shed 8 bases, and the junction held 9 bases outside the gene matches. This CDR3 contains 15 residues. Germline V gene data show CDR1 as LNHDA and CDR2 as SQIVND (reference sequence).

The rearrangement uses TRBV11-3 and TRBJ2-3, with 9 nucleotides matching TRBD1. The CDR3 has 16 amino acids. The ends lost 5 bases at V and 6 bases at J; junction bases unmatched: 12. In germline, CDR1 is SGHNT, CDR2 YENEEA. The CDR3 DNA reads as TGTGCCAGCAGCCAGGGACAGGGAAATGGTGCGGATACGCAGTATTTT. This gives the protein CASSQGQGNGADTQYF.

The chain recombines TRBV5-6 with TRBJ1-3; 7 bases agree with TRBD1. The CDR3 length is 15 residues. V gave up 4 bases and J gave up 0 bases; unmatched junction bases: 4. The germline gives CDR1 SGHDT, CDR2 YYEEEE. The CDR3: CASSVGQFSGNTIYF. DNA of the CDR3: TGTGCCAGCAGCGTGGGACAGTTCTCTGGAAACACCATATATTTT.

The chain couples TRBV5-4 to TRBJ1-2, with D possibly matching TRBD1 (5 bases). This CDR3 region has 16 residues. V shed 3 bases and J shed 4 bases, with 19 bases lying between them. The germline V gene encodes CDR1 SGHNT and CDR2 YYREEE (reference sequence). CDR3 sequence reads: CASSSVLSRDSYGYTF. In nucleotides, the CDR3 is TGTGCCAGCAGCTCCGTCCTGAGTCGCGACAGCTATGGCTACACCTTC.